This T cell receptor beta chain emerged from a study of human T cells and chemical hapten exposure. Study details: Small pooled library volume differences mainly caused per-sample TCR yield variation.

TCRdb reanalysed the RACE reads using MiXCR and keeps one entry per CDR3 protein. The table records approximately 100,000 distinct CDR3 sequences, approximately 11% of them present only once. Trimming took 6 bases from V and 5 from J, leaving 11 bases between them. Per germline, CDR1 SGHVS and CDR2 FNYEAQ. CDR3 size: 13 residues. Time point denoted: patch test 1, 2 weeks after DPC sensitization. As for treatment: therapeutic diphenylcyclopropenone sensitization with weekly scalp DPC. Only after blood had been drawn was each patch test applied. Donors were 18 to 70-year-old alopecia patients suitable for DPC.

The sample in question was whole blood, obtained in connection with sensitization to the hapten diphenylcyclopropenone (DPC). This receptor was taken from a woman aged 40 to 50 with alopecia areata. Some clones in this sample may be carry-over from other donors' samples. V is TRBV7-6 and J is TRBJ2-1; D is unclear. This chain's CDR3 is CASRPGLHNEQFF. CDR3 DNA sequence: TGTGCCAGCAGACCCGGGCTCCACAATGAGCAGTTCTTC.